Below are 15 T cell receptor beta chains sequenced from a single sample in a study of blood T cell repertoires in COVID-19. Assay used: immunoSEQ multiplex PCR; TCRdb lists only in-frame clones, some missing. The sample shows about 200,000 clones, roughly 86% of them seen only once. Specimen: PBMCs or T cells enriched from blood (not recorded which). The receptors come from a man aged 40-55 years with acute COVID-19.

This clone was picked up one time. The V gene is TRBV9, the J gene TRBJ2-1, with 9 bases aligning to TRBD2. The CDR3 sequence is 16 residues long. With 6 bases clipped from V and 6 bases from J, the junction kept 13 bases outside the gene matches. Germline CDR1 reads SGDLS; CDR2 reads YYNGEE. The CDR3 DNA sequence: TGTGCCAGCACTCAGTTAGCGGGAGACGCCCTCAATGAGCAGTTCTTC. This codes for CASTQLAGDALNEQFF.

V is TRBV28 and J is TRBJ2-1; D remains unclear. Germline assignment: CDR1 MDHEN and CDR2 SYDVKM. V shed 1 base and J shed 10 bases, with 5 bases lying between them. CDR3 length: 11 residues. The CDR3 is CASSLFREQFF. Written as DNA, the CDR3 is TGTGCCAGCAGTTTATTCAGGGAGCAGTTCTTC.

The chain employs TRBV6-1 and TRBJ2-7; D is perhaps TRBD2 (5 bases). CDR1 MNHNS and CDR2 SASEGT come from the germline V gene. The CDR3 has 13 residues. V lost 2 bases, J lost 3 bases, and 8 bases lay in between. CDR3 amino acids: CASSERENYEQYF. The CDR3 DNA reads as TGTGCCAGCAGTGAAAGGGAGAACTACGAGCAGTACTTC.

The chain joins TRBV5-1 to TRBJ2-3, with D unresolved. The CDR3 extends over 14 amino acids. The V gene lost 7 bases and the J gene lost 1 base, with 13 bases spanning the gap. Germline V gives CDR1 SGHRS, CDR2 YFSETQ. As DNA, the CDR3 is TGCGCCAGCCGGAATGCAGAGGGCACAGATACGCAGTATTTT. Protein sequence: CASRNAEGTDTQYF.

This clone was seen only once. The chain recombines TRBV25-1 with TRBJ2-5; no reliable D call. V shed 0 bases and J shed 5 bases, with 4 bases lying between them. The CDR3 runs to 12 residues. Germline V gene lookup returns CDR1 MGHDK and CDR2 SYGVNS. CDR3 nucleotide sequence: TGTGCCAGCAGTGAATATGAGGAGACCCAGTACTTC. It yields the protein CASSEYEETQYF.

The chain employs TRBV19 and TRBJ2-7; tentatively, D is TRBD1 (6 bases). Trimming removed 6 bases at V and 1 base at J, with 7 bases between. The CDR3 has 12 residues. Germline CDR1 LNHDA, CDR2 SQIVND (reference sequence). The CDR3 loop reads CASRTGSYEQYF. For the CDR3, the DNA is TGTGCCAGTAGAACAGGGTCCTACGAGCAGTACTTC.

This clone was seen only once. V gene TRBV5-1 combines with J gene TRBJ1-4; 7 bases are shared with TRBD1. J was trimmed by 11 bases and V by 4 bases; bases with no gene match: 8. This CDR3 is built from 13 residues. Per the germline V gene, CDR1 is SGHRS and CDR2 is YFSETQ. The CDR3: CASSDYRGEKLFF. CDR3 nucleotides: TGCGCCAGCAGCGACTACAGGGGCGAGAAACTGTTTTTT. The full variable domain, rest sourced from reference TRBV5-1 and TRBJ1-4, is KAGVTQTPRYLIKTRGQQVTLSCSPISGHRSVSWYQQTPGQGLQFLFEYFSETQRNKGNFPGRFSGRQFSNSRSEMNVSTLELGDSALYLCASSDYRGEKLFFGSGTQLSVL.

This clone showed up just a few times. CDR3 sequence: CASSLVGVGYTF. For the CDR3, the DNA is TGTGCCAGCAGCTTGGTAGGGGTTGGCTACACCTTC. The chain combines TRBV5-5 with TRBJ1-2, with D possibly matching TRBD1 (5 bases). The CDR3 length is 12 residues. Germline V gene lookup returns CDR1 SGHKS and CDR2 YYEKEE (reference sequence). Trimming shortened V by 0 bases and J by 7 bases, and 7 bases separated the two germline ends.

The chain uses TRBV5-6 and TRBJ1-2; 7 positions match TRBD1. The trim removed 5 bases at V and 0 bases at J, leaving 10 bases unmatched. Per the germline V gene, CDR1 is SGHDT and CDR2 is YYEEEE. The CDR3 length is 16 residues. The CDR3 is CASRLTGTVPNYGYTF. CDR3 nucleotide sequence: TGTGCCAGCAGGTTGACCGGGACAGTCCCTAACTATGGCTACACCTTC.

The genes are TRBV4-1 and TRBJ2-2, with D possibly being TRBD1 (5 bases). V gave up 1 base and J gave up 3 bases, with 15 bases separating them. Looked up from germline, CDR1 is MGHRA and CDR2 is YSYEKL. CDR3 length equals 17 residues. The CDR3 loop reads CASSQGQGIRDTGELFF. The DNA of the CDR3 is TGCGCCAGCAGCCAAGGGCAGGGTATTAGGGACACCGGGGAGCTGTTTTTT.

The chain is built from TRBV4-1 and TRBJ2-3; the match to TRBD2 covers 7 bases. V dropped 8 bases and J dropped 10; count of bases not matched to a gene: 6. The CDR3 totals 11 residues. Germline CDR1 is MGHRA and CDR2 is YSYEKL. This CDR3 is CASVSAGAQYF. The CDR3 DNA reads TGCGCCAGCGTCTCGGCGGGGGCGCAGTATTTT.

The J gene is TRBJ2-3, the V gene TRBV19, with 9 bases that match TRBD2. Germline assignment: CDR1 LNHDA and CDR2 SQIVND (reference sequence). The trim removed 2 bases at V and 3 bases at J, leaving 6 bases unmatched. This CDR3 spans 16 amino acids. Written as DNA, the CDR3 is TGTGCCAGTAGTATAAAGAGTAGCGGGAGAACAGATACGCAGTATTTT. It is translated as CASSIKSSGRTDTQYF.

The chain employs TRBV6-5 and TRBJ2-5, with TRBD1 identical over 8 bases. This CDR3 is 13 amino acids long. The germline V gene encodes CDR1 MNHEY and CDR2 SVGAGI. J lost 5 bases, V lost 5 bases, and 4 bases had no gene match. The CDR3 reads CASSRTGLETQYF. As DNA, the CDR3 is TGTGCCAGCAGTCGGACAGGGTTGGAGACCCAGTACTTC.

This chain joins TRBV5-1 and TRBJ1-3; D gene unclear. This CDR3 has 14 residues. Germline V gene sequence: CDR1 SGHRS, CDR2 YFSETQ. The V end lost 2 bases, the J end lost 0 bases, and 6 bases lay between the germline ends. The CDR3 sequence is CASSLESSGNTIYF. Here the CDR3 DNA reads TGCGCCAGCAGCTTAGAGAGCTCTGGAAACACCATATATTTT.

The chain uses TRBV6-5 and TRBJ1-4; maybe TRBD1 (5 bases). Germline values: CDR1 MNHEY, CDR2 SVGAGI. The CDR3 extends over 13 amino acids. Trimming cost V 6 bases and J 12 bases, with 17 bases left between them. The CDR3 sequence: CASRRPGPGELFF. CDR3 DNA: TGTGCCAGCAGGAGACCGGGACCGGGGGAACTGTTTTTT.